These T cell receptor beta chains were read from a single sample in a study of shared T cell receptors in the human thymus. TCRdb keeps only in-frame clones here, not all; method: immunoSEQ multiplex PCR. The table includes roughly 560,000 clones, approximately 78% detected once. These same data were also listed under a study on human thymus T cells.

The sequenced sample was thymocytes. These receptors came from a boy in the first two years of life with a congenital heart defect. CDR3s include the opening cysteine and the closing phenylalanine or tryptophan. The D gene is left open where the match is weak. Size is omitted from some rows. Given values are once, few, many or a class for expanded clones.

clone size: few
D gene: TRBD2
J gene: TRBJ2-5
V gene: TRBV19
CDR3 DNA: TGTGCCAGTAGTATGGATAGCGGGAGGAAGCTCGAGACCCAGTACTTC
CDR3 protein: CASSMDSGRKLETQYF

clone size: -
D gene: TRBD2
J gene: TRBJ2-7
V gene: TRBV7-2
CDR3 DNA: TGTGCCAGCAGCTCAGATGCTAGCGGGGCCCCCTACGAGCAGTACTTC
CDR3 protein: CASSSDASGAPYEQYF

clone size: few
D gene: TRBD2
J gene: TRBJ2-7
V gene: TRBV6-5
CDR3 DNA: TGTGCCAGTTTGGGACTAGCGTCCCCCTACGAGCAGTACTTC
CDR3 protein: CASLGLASPYEQYF

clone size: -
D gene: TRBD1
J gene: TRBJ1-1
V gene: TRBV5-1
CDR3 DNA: TGCGCCAGCAGCCCGGGACAGGGGGCTGATGGAAACACTGAAGCTTTCTTT
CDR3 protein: CASSPGQGADGNTEAFF

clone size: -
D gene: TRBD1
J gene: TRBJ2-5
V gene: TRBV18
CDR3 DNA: TGTGCCAGCTCACCTTCGGACAGGGTGAGGAGAGAGACCCAGTACTTC
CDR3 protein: CASSPSDRVRRETQYF

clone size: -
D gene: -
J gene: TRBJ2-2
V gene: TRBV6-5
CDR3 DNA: TGTGCCAGCAGCCTTGCCGGGGAGCTGTTTTTT
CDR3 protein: CASSLAGELFF

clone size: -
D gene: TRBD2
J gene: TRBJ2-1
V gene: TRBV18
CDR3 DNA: TGTGCCAGCTCACCACCCGGGGCGGGAGGTTACAATGAGCAGTTCTTC
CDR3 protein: CASSPPGAGGYNEQFF

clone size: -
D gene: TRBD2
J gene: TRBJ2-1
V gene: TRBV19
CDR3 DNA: TGTGCCAGTAGTATAGAACTAGCGGGAGCTAGGAGGAATGAGCAGTTCTTC
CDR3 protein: CASSIELAGARRNEQFF

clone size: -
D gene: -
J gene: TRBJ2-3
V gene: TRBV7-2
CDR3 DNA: TGTGCCAGCAGCCTGAAGGATGGGAGTGATACGCAGTATTTT
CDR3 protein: CASSLKDGSDTQYF

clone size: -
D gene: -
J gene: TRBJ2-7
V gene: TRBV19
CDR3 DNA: TGTGCCAGTAGTATGGAACGGAGGCCCAAGGGTCCCTACGAGCAGTACTTC
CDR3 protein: CASSMERRPKGPYEQYF

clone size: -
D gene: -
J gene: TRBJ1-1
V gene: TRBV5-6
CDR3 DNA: TGTGCCAGCAGCCCGTCCCTGAACACTGAAGCTTTCTTT
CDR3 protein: CASSPSLNTEAFF

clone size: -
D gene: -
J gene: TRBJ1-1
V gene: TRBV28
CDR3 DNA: TGTGCCAGCAGTCGCCGGGACGGTGGGGACTTTATTGAGGGGAACACTGAAGCTTTCTTT
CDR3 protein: CASSRRDGGDFIEGNTEAFF

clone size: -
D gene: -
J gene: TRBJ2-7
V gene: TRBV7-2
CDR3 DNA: TGTGCCAGCAGCTTAGGCCGTGGGGCAGACGAGCAGTACTTC
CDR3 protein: CASSLGRGADEQYF

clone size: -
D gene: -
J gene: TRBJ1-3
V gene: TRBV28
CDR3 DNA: TGTGCCAGCAGTTCCCTTTTCTCTGGAAACACCATATATTTT
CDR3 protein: CASSSLFSGNTIYF

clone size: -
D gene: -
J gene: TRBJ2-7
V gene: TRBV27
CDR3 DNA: TGTGCCAGCAGTGCCCAGGGCAGGGGATACGAGCAGTACTTC
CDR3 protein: CASSAQGRGYEQYF

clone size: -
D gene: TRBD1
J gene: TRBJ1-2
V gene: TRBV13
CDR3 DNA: TGTGCCAGCAGCTTGGGGGACAGGGCCTCTAACTATGGCTACACCTTC
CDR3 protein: CASSLGDRASNYGYTF

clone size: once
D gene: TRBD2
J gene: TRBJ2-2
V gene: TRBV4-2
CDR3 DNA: TGTGCCAGCAGCCAAGAGACTAGCGGGAGGGCGCACACCGGGGAGCTGTTTTTT
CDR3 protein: CASSQETSGRAHTGELFF

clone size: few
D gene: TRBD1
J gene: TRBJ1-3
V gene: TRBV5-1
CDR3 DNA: TGCGCCAGCAGCTTGTCCCAGCGAGACAGGGGGCAAGGAAACACCATATATTTT
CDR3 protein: CASSLSQRDRGQGNTIYF

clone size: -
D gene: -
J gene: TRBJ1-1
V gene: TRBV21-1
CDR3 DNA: TGTGCCAGCAGCATAACGACAGGGGTGAACACTGAAGCTTTCTTT
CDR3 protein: CASSITTGVNTEAFF

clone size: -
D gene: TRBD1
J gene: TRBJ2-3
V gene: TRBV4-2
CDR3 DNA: TGTGCCAGCAGCCAAGAGACAGGGTTGGGGCAGTATTTT
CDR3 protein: CASSQETGLGQYF

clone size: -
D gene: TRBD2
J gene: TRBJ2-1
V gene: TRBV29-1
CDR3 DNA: TGCAGCGTTGGAGATGGAAGGACTAGCGGGAGGGGTGAGCAGTTCTTC
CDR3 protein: CSVGDGRTSGRGEQFF

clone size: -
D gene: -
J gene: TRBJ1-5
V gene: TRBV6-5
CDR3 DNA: TGTGCCAGCAGCCAGGATACTAATCAGCCCCAGCATTTT
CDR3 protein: CASSQDTNQPQHF

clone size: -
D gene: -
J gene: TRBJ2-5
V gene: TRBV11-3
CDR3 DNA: TGTGCCAGCAGCCCGCTTTTACCTCCAGGAGAGACCCAGTACTTC
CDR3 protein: CASSPLLPPGETQYF

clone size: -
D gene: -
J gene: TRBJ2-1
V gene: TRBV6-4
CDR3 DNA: TGTGCCAGCAGTGACTCGAAGGGGTACGGGTACAATGAGCAGTTCTTC
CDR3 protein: CASSDSKGYGYNEQFF

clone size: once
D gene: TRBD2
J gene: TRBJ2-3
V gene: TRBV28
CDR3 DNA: TGTGCCAGCAGCCTGGGGAGGGGCCGGGATACGCAGTATTTT
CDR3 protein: CASSLGRGRDTQYF

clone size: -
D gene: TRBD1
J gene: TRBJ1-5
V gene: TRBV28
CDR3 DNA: TGTGCCAGCAGTCCGAGCAGGGGGCCCCAGCCCCAGCATTTT
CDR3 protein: CASSPSRGPQPQHF

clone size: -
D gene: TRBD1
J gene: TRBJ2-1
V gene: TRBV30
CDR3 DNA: TGTGCCTGGAGTGTCGACAGGGGTCCCTACAATGAGCAGTTCTTC
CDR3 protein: CAWSVDRGPYNEQFF

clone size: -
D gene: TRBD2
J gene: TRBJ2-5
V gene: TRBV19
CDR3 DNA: TGTGCCAGTAGGGGAGAGGCTAGCGGATCACAAGAGACCCAGTACTTC
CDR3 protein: CASRGEASGSQETQYF

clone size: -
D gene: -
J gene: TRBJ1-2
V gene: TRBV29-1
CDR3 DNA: TGCAGCATAGCAGGGGATCCGGGAGGCTACACCTTC
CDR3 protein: CSIAGDPGGYTF

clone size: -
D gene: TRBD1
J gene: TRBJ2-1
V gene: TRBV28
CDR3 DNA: TGTGCCAGCAGTTTAGGAGGGTACAGGGGGCCACACTCCTACAATGAGCAGTTCTTC
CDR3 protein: CASSLGGYRGPHSYNEQFF

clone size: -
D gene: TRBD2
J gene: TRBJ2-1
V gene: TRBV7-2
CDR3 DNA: TGTGCCAGCAGCCCCCCCGACAGGGGACTAGCGGGAGGGAATGAGCAGTTCTTC
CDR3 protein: CASSPPDRGLAGGNEQFF

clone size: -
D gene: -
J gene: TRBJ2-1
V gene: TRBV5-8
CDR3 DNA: TGTGCCAGCAGCTTTTTTCCAGGGCAGTTCTTC
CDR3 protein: CASSFFPGQFF

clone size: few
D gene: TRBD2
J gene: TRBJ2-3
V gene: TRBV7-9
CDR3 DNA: TGTGCCAGCAGCTTTACTAGTCGGCGGGAGGCAGATACGCAGTATTTT
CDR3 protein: CASSFTSRREADTQYF

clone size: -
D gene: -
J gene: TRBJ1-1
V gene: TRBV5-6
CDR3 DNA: TGTGCCAGCACCTCGGCACGACAGCCGAACACTGAAGCTTTCTTT
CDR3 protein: CASTSARQPNTEAFF